These 13 T cell receptor beta chains share one sample of origin, sequenced in a study of human T cells and chemical hapten exposure. The time point was: patch test 1, 2 weeks after DPC sensitization. As to treatment: therapeutic diphenylcyclopropenone sensitization with weekly scalp DPC. TCRdb reprocessed the RACE reads via MiXCR and lists one record per CDR3 protein. Among around 110,000 distinct CDR3 sequences listed, 12% were seen once. The specimen was whole blood, collected in connection with sensitization to the hapten diphenylcyclopropenone (DPC). These receptors were obtained from a woman aged 45-65 years with alopecia areata. Some clones in this sample may be carry-over from other donors' samples.

This clonotype was counted at least ten times. The genes are TRBV11-2 and TRBJ1-1; the D gene is possibly TRBD1 (5 bases). Germline V gene lookup returns CDR1 SGHAT and CDR2 FQNNGV. The CDR3 covers 15 residues. V dropped 0 bases and J dropped 4 bases, with 12 bases sitting between them. The CDR3 DNA reads as TGTGCCAGCAGCTTAGACGGCAGGGCGGGCACTGAAGCTTTCTTT. It specifies CASSLDGRAGTEAFF.

Many counts were recorded for this clonotype. The chain combines TRBV10-3 with TRBJ2-7; TRBD2 aligns across 8 bases. Germline CDR1 and CDR2: ENHRY and SYGVKD. This CDR3 region has 13 residues. V was clipped by 10 bases and J by 5 bases; unmatched bases: 10. The CDR3 DNA is TGTGCCACGGGGGGGGCGCAAGTCCACGAGCAGTACTTC. It yields the protein CATGGAQVHEQYF.

This clonotype was counted between two and nine times. This CDR3 is CATRDTNEKLFF. In DNA form, the CDR3 reads TGTGCCACCAGGGACACAAATGAAAAACTGTTTTTT. The rearrangement links TRBV24-1 to TRBJ1-4; tentative D call: TRBD1 (5 bases). V was clipped by 7 bases and J by 5 bases, with 7 bases between them. The CDR3 has 12 residues. Germline CDR1 is KGHDR and CDR2 is SFDVKD.

This clonotype occurred a few times. The chain joins TRBV20-1 to TRBJ2-7, with TRBD1 matching over 8 bases. Per the germline V gene, CDR1 is DFQATT and CDR2 is SNEGSKA (reference sequence). The trim removed 5 bases at V and 3 bases at J, leaving 15 bases unmatched. The CDR3 length is 16 residues. The CDR3 loop reads CSALRDRSINGYEQYF. In DNA form, the CDR3 reads TGCAGTGCTCTCCGGGACAGGTCCATCAACGGCTACGAGCAGTACTTC.

This chain uses TRBV20-1 with TRBJ1-1, with 7 bases fitting TRBD1. The length of the CDR3 is 16 residues. Looked up from germline, CDR1 is DFQATT and CDR2 is SNEGSKA (reference sequence). V shed 1 base and J 0 bases; nucleotides not matched to a gene: 8. CDR3 DNA: TGCAGTGCTAGAGGATCAGGGACAGTCTTGAACACTGAAGCTTTCTTT. Protein sequence: CSARGSGTVLNTEAFF.

This clonotype was detected a few times. The V gene is TRBV10-1, the J gene TRBJ2-5; D ambiguous. This CDR3 contains 12 residues. The germline gives CDR1 WNHNN, CDR2 SYGVQD (reference sequence). The V gene lost 4 bases and the J gene lost 5 bases, with 8 bases spanning the gap. Here the CDR3 DNA reads TGCGCCAGCAGTGGGGATGAGGAGACCCAGTACTTC. It translates to CASSGDEETQYF.

At least ten counts were recorded for this clonotype. V is TRBV12-3 or TRBV12-4 and J is TRBJ1-4; the D gene is possibly TRBD1 (6 bases). This CDR3 spans 15 amino acids. The germline V and J ends were trimmed by 5 bases and 3 bases, with 13 bases remaining between them. This CDR3 is CASSPGRGSNEKLFF. The DNA of the CDR3 is TGTGCCAGCAGTCCCGGGAGGGGGTCTAATGAAAAACTGTTTTTT.

This clonotype was recorded a few times. This chain connects TRBV12-3 or TRBV12-4 to TRBJ1-5; TRBD1 aligns across 11 bases. This CDR3 spans 14 amino acids. With V trimmed by 6 bases and J by 9 bases, 7 bases remained unmatched. CDR3 coding DNA: TGTGCCAGCAGGCCGGGACAGGGGGTTAGGCCCCAGCATTTT. It encodes CASRPGQGVRPQHF.

This clonotype was found a few times. The chain employs TRBV3-1 and TRBJ2-5; 7 nucleotides match TRBD1. The CDR3 has 15 residues. CDR1 is LGHDT, CDR2 YNNKEL, per germline (reference sequence). The V segment lost 4 bases and the J segment 2 bases; nucleotides outside the gene matches: 7. CDR3 in DNA: TGTGCCAGCAGCCTAAGGACAGGCCTTCAAGAGACCCAGTACTTC. This codes for CASSLRTGLQETQYF.

V usage is TRBV11-2 and J usage is TRBJ2-1; a possible D gene is TRBD2 (5 bases). The germline V gene encodes CDR1 SGHAT and CDR2 FQNNGV. CDR3 size: 14 residues. V dropped 1 base and J dropped 5 bases, with 9 bases sitting between them. The CDR3 spells CASSLAGWDNEQFF. CDR3 nucleotides: TGTGCCAGCAGCTTAGCGGGGTGGGACAATGAGCAGTTCTTC.

V and J are TRBV7-6 and TRBJ2-1; 12 bases fit TRBD2. V lost 1 base to trimming and J lost 6 bases; unmatched junction nucleotides: 10. Germline loops: CDR1 SGHVS, CDR2 FNYEAQ. CDR3 size: 18 residues. CDR3 coding DNA: TGTGCCAGCAGCTTAGTTCCGCCTAGCGGGAGGGCCTTCAATGAGCAGTTCTTC. It translates to CASSLVPPSGRAFNEQFF.

Only a few counts were recorded for this clonotype. The CDR3 bases are TGTGCCAGCAGTTTAATGTCTGGCTCCTCCTACGAGCAGTACTTC. Its translation: CASSLMSGSSYEQYF. The chain joins TRBV27 to TRBJ2-7; D is unclear. This CDR3 is 15 amino acids long. From germline, CDR1 is MNHEY and CDR2 SMNVEV (reference sequence). The V and J ends lost 2 bases and 0 bases respectively, with 11 bases between them.

The chain carries TRBV29-1 and TRBJ2-3, with 7 bases aligning to TRBD2. Germline CDR1 is SQVTM and CDR2 is ANQGSEA. The CDR3 has 15 amino acids. The trim removed 6 bases at V and 6 bases at J, leaving 15 bases unmatched. For the CDR3, the DNA is TGCAGCGTCGGGGGGTTACCCGGGATGTCGGATACGCAGTATTTT. Encoded protein: CSVGGLPGMSDTQYF.